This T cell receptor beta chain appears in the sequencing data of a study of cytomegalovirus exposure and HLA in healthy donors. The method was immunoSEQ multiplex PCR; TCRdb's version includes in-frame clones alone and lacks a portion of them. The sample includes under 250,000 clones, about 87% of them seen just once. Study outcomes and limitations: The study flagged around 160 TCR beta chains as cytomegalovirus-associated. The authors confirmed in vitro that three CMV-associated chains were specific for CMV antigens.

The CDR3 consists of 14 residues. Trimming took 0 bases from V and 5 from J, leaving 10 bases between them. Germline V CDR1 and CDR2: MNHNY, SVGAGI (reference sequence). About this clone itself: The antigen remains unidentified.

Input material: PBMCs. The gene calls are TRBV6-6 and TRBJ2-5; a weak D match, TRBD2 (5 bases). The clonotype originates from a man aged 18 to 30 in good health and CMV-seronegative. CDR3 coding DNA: TGTGCCAGCAGTTACTCGAGTGGCGGGGAGACCCAGTACTTC. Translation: CASSYSSGGETQYF.